The rows below give T cell receptor beta chains drawn from one sample of a study of cytomegalovirus exposure and HLA in healthy donors. The assay was immunoSEQ multiplex PCR, and TCRdb's table has in-frame clones only and misses some. In the table there are around 130,000 clones, 73% of which are singletons. Sequenced sample: PBMCs. The receptors were gathered from a woman in her thirties or forties in good health and CMV-seropositive. Both conserved end residues are part of each CDR3. Fields, in order: D gene, J gene, V gene, clone size, CDR3 protein, CDR3 DNA. The D gene is left open where the match is weak. The size of a clone is reported for some rows only, either as once, few or many, or as a class for expanded clones.

TRBD1 TRBJ1-1 TRBV5-1 few CASSLNRGMNTEAFF TGCGCCAGCAGCTTGAACAGGGGAATGAACACTGAAGCTTTCTTT
. TRBJ2-3 TRBV4-3 . CASSLEGGTDTQYF TGCGCCAGCAGCCTTGAAGGAGGGACAGATACGCAGTATTTT
. TRBJ2-7 TRBV28 . CASSLRGSSSYEQYF TGTGCCAGCAGTTTGAGAGGGTCGAGCTCCTACGAGCAGTACTTC
TRBD2 TRBJ2-3 TRBV30 . CAWSTVTSGSKGGTDTQYF TGTGCCTGGAGTACAGTGACTAGCGGGAGTAAGGGTGGCACAGATACGCAGTATTTT
. TRBJ1-1 TRBV2 . CASSAIQGPVNTEAFF TGTGCCAGCAGCGCCATACAGGGACCCGTGAACACTGAAGCTTTCTTT
. TRBJ2-1 TRBV7-3 . CASSTGAEPSLRFF TGTGCCAGCAGCACAGGCGCAGAGCCCTCTCTTAGGTTCTTC
. TRBJ2-3 TRBV29-1 . CSGVAGADTQYF TGCAGCGGTGTGGCAGGGGCAGATACGCAGTATTTT
TRBD1 TRBJ1-1 TRBV11-2 . CASSLVTGGLVMAFF TGTGCCAGCAGCTTAGTAACAGGGGGACTGGTGATGGCTTTCTTT
. TRBJ1-2 TRBV4-1 . CASSQDRANYGYTF TGCGCCAGCAGCCAAGACAGGGCCAATTATGGCTACACCTTC
TRBD1 TRBJ2-7 TRBV2 . CASRGQGYEQYF TGTGCCAGCAGGGGACAGGGCTACGAGCAGTACTTC